This entry describes one TCR beta chain. Antigen unknown. The data were obtained in a study of molecular identifiers for immune sequencing clone quantification. Whole-study context: Replicates split RNA from approximately 22,000 or 94,000 naive CD8 cells five ways, and the researchers sequenced four portions.

From the PCR reads, TCRdb called clonotypes with MiXCR, one entry per CDR3 protein. This table holds about 510,000 distinct CDR3 sequences, about a fifth found once. Trimming removed 1 base from V and 6 bases from J, with 5 bases in between. The CDR3 sequence is 11 residues long. Germline lookup yields CDR1 GTSNPN and CDR2 SVGIG (reference sequence). Whole-study results and caveats: Should identical TCR molecules share a barcode, the sizes of highly expanded clones could be underestimated.

Sequenced: naive CD8+ T cells from blood, with Jurkat cell RNA spiked in. The sample's subset: FACS-sorted CD8+CD4-CCR7+CD45RA+ naive T cells. The V and J genes are TRBV30 and TRBJ2-3; no clear D gene. This clonotype originated in a human donor in good health. Some libraries in this study had Jurkat cell RNA spiked in. The CDR3 coding sequence is TGTGCCTGGAGTGAATCTGATACGCAGTATTTT. The encoded protein is CAWSESDTQYF.